The 7 T cell receptor beta chains presented below share a single source sample, sequenced in a study of blood T cell repertoires in COVID-19. Using immunoSEQ multiplex PCR, the repertoire was profiled, and TCRdb retains in-frame clones only, with some absent. The profile shows 200,000 to 250,000 clones, approximately 81% of them singletons. The sample consisted of peripheral blood. These receptors all stem from a woman between 55 and 75 years old who had recovered from COVID-19.

This sequence joins TRBV13 and TRBJ2-5; D unresolved. Per the germline V gene, CDR1 is PRHDT and CDR2 is FYEKMQ (reference sequence). The CDR3 extends over 13 amino acids. Deletions cut 1 base from V and 4 bases from J, with 7 bases between. The DNA of the CDR3 is TGTGCCAGCAGCTTAGATTTTAGAGAGACCCAGTACTTC. This encodes CASSLDFRETQYF.

V and J are TRBV6-5 and TRBJ2-7; 9 bases agree with TRBD1. The CDR3 length is 16 residues. Germline trimming cut 0 bases from V and 1 base from J; bases unmatched to any gene: 4. From germline, CDR1 is MNHEY and CDR2 SVGAGI. For the CDR3, the DNA is TGTGCCAGCAGTTACTCGGGACAGGGTGTTTCCTACGAGCAGTACTTC. Its protein is CASSYSGQGVSYEQYF.

This clone has a single count. The chain combines TRBV7-2 with TRBJ2-7, with 7 bases lining up with TRBD1. The CDR3 totals 13 residues. The V gene's germline CDR1 is SGHTA and CDR2 FQGNSA. V shed 8 bases, J shed 3 bases, and the junction held 7 bases outside the gene matches. CDR3 nucleotides: TGTGCCAGCCTAAAGACAGGGAGCTACGAGCAGTACTTC. Encoded protein: CASLKTGSYEQYF. The whole variable domain, filled in from reference TRBV7-2 and TRBJ2-7, reads GAGVSQSPSNKVTEKGKDVELRCDPISGHTALYWYRQSLGQGLEFLIYFQGNSAPDKSGLPSDRFSAERTGGSVSTLTIQRTQQEDSAVYLCASLKTGSYEQYFGPGTRLTVT.

This clone was detected only a few times. This chain connects TRBV10-1 to TRBJ2-1; TRBD2 agrees at 13 bases. Trimming at V came to 7 bases and at J to 3 bases, leaving 12 bases not matched to a gene. CDR1 WNHNN and CDR2 SYGVQD come from the germline V gene (reference sequence). This CDR3 spans 18 amino acids. CDR3 sequence (DNA): TGCGCCAGCACCCCCTGCACTAGCGGGGGGGGTTTCTACAATGAGCAGTTCTTC. Translation: CASTPCTSGGGFYNEQFF.

This sequence joins TRBV19 and TRBJ1-2, with D possibly being TRBD1 (6 bases). The CDR3 is made up of 13 amino acids. Between the trimmed V and J ends, which lost 6 bases and 7 bases, there was a span of 15 bases. Germline V gene sequence: CDR1 LNHDA, CDR2 SQIVND (reference sequence). CDR3 DNA sequence: TGTGCCAGTAGAGATACAGGGAAACGTGGCTACACCTTC. This encodes CASRDTGKRGYTF.

The rearrangement links TRBV11-2 to TRBJ2-1; TRBD2 might be the D (6 bases). Trimming cost V 0 bases and J 3 bases, with 12 bases left between them. From germline, CDR1 is SGHAT and CDR2 FQNNGV. There are 16 residues in the CDR3. The CDR3 nucleotides read TGTGCCAGCAGCTTAGAGGTGGGGGGAAGCTACAATGAGCAGTTCTTC. Translated, it gives CASSLEVGGSYNEQFF.

The chain is built from TRBV27 and TRBJ1-2; maybe TRBD1 (5 bases). This CDR3 spans 14 amino acids. Germline loops: CDR1 MNHEY, CDR2 SMNVEV (reference sequence). V was trimmed by 5 bases and J by 6 bases, leaving 16 bases between them. The CDR3 DNA reads as TGTGCCAGCAGTCCCCGCGGCCTGGGGCATGGCTACACCTTC. Translating it yields CASSPRGLGHGYTF.